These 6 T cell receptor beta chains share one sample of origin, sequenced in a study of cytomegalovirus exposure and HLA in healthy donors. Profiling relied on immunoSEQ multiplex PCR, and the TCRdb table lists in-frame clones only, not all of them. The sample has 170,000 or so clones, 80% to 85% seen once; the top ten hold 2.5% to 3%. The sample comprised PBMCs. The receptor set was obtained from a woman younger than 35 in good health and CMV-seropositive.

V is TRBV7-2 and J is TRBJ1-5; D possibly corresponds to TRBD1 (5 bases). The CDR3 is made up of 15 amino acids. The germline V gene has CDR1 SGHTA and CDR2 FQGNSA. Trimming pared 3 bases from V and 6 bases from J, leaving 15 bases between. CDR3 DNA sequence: TGTGCCAGCAGCTTTCAGGGAGGGGTTTCTCAGCCCCAGCATTTT. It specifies CASSFQGGVSQPQHF. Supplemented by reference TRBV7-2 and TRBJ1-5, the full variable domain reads GAGVSQSPSNKVTEKGKDVELRCDPISGHTALYWYRQSLGQGLEFLIYFQGNSAPDKSGLPSDRFSAERTGGSVSTLTIQRTQQEDSAVYLCASSFQGGVSQPQHFGDGTRLSIL.

The chain's CDR3 is CASSLSPRETQYF. The CDR3 DNA reads TGTGCCAGCAGCCTTAGCCCGAGGGAGACCCAGTACTTC. This chain links TRBV7-2 with TRBJ2-5; D gene ambiguous. The CDR3 extends over 13 amino acids. Trimming removed 5 bases at V and 5 bases at J, with 12 bases between. Germline-derived CDR1 and CDR2 are SGHTA and FQGNSA.

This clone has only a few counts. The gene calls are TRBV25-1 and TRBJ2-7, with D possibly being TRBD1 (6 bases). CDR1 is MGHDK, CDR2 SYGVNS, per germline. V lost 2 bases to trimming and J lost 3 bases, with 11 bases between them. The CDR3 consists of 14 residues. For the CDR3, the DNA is TGTGCCAGCAGTGAACTAACAGGGTTCTACGAGCAGTACTTC. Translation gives CASSELTGFYEQYF.

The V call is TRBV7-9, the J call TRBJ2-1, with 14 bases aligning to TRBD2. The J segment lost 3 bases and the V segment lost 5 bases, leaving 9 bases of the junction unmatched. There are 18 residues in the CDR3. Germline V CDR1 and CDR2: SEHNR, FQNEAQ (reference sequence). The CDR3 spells CASSPGTSGGYNYNEQFF. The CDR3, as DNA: TGTGCCAGCAGCCCAGGGACTAGCGGGGGTTATAACTACAATGAGCAGTTCTTC.

As DNA, the CDR3 is TGTGCAAGTCGCTTAGCGAGCCGCGGGGAGAATCAGCCCCAGCATTTT. Amino acid sequence: CASRLASRGENQPQHF. This sequence joins TRBV12-2 and TRBJ1-5. TRBV12-2 has pseudogene status. The CDR3 extends over 16 amino acids.

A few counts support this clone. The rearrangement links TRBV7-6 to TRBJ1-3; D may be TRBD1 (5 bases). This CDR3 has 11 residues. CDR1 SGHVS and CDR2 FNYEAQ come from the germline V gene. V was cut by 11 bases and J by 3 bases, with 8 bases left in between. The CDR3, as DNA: TGTGCCGCGGGGGTTGGAAACACCATATATTTT. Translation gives CAAGVGNTIYF.